A single sample is the source of the 29 T cell receptor beta chains below, sequenced in a study of blood T cell repertoires in COVID-19. Method: immunoSEQ multiplex PCR; TCRdb's copy keeps in-frame clones and lacks some. The table has about 300,000 clones, 70% to 90% seen once. The source material was PBMCs or T cells enriched from blood (not recorded which). The receptor source for this set is a man aged 25 to 40 who had recovered from COVID-19.

The V gene is TRBV19, the J gene TRBJ2-3; 7 bases align to TRBD1. CDR1 is LNHDA and CDR2 is SQIVND in the germline V gene (reference sequence). Losses at the gene ends were 3 bases for V and 2 bases for J; bases not matched to a gene: 5. The CDR3 runs to 15 residues. CDR3 sequence: CASSIEQGSTDTQYF. CDR3 nucleotides: TGTGCCAGTAGTATTGAACAGGGGTCCACAGATACGCAGTATTTT.

CDR3 nucleotides: TGCGCCAGCAGTGAGTGGCAGGGGGCGACCTACGAGCAGTACTTC. The encoded protein is CASSEWQGATYEQYF. The J gene is TRBJ2-7, the V gene TRBV10-2, with TRBD1 identical over 8 bases. The CDR3 is made up of 15 amino acids. Germline V CDR1 and CDR2: WSHSY, SAAADI. The trim removed 1 base at V and 2 bases at J, leaving 4 bases unmatched.

The rearrangement joins TRBV7-2 to TRBJ1-2; unclear D gene. Between the trimmed V and J ends, which lost 5 bases and 4 bases, there was a span of 11 bases. Germline V gene sequence: CDR1 SGHTA, CDR2 FQGNSA. This CDR3 contains 13 residues. This chain's CDR3 is CASSPVGSYGYTF. CDR3 nucleotide sequence: TGTGCCAGCAGCCCCGTCGGTAGCTATGGCTACACCTTC. The variable domain in full, completed from reference TRBV7-2 and TRBJ1-2, reads GAGVSQSPSNKVTEKGKDVELRCDPISGHTALYWYRQSLGQGLEFLIYFQGNSAPDKSGLPSDRFSAERTGGSVSTLTIQRTQQEDSAVYLCASSPVGSYGYTFGSGTRLTVV.

V usage is TRBV6-2 or TRBV6-3 and J usage is TRBJ2-2; D gene unclear. Germline V lookup: CDR1 MNHEY, CDR2 SVGEGT. The germline V and J ends were trimmed by 5 bases and 3 bases, with 10 bases remaining between them. This CDR3 is built from 14 residues. DNA for the CDR3: TGTGCCAGCAGTCCGTACGAGGACACCGGGGAGCTGTTTTTT. It specifies CASSPYEDTGELFF.

The V gene is TRBV5-5, the J gene TRBJ1-6; D gene unclear. Germline V gene sequence: CDR1 SGHKS, CDR2 YYEKEE (reference sequence). The CDR3 is made up of 13 amino acids. Trimming removed 0 bases at V and 8 bases at J, with 6 bases between. CDR3: CASSLAQDSPLHF. The DNA for the CDR3 is TGTGCCAGCAGCTTGGCCCAGGATTCACCCCTCCACTTT.

A word on this clone: A read error may be the cause here, since a much bigger clone is one base away. The chain carries TRBV5-1 and TRBJ1-3; D ambiguous. Trimming removed 0 bases at V and 2 bases at J, with 9 bases between. Germline lookup yields CDR1 SGHRS and CDR2 YFSETQ. There are 15 residues in the CDR3. The CDR3 loop reads CASSLGYRPGNTIYF. CDR3 in DNA: TGCGCCAGCAGCTTGGGGTACAGACCTGGAAACACCATATATTTT. Complete variable domain (other parts from reference TRBV5-1 and TRBJ1-3): KAGVTQTPRYLIKTRGQQVTLSCSPISGHRSVSWYQQTPGQGLQFLFEYFSETQRNKGNFPGRFSGRQFSNSRSEMNVSTLELGDSALYLCASSLGYRPGNTIYFGEGSWLTVV.

The sample holds one count of this clone. The V gene is TRBV29-1, the J gene TRBJ1-5, with D unresolved. The ends were cut back, 7 bases at V and 3 bases at J, with 13 bases in the middle. The germline V gene encodes CDR1 SQVTM and CDR2 ANQGSEA. CDR3 length equals 13 residues. CDR3 sequence: CSAGRGNNQPQHF. As DNA, the CDR3 is TGCAGCGCCGGACGGGGAAACAATCAGCCCCAGCATTTT. Complete variable domain (other parts from reference TRBV29-1 and TRBJ1-5): SAVISQKPSRDICQRGTSLTIQCQVDSQVTMMFWYRQQPGQSLTLIATANQGSEATYESGFVIDKFPISRPNLTFSTLTVSNMSPEDSSIYLCSAGRGNNQPQHFGDGTRLSIL.

This chain links TRBV27 with TRBJ1-3, with D unclear. The ends were cut back, 5 bases at V and 2 bases at J, with 16 bases in the middle. Germline CDR1 is MNHEY and CDR2 is SMNVEV (reference sequence). This CDR3 contains 16 residues. The CDR3 coding sequence is TGTGCCAGCAGTCCGTCCAGCGCCCAAACTGGAAACACCATATATTTT. Translating it yields CASSPSSAQTGNTIYF.

The chain carries TRBV2 and TRBJ1-5, with 8 bases identical to TRBD1. V shed 6 bases, J shed 5 bases, and the junction held 3 bases outside the gene matches. This CDR3 has 13 amino acids. CDR1 is SNHLY and CDR2 is FYNNEI in the germline V gene. CDR3 bases: TGTGCCAGCAGGCCGGACAGGGATCAGCCCCAGCATTTT. Its protein product is CASRPDRDQPQHF.

V usage is TRBV6-2 or TRBV6-3 and J usage is TRBJ1-5, with TRBD1 as a possible D gene (6 bases). V was trimmed by 5 bases and J by 6 bases, leaving 17 bases between them. CDR1 is MNHEY and CDR2 is SVGEGT in the germline V gene. The CDR3 runs to 15 residues. CDR3 residues: CASSIHQVGGQPQHF. Written as DNA, the CDR3 is TGTGCCAGCAGTATTCACCAGGTAGGGGGTCAGCCCCAGCATTTT.

J is TRBJ1-1 and V is TRBV6-5; 9 bases match TRBD1. This CDR3 region has 13 residues. Germline CDR1 and CDR2: MNHEY and SVGAGI. Germline trimming cut 11 bases from V and 3 bases from J; bases unmatched to any gene: 7. In DNA form, the CDR3 reads TGTGCCGCGGGACAGGGTGTGTACACTGAAGCTTTCTTT. Protein sequence: CAAGQGVYTEAFF.

V gene TRBV30 combines with J gene TRBJ2-7, with a weak D call TRBD1 (6 bases). The CDR3 totals 14 residues. CDR1 is GTSNPN and CDR2 is SVGIG in the germline V gene (reference sequence). The V end lost 0 bases, the J end lost 2 bases, and 11 bases lay between the germline ends. CDR3: CAWSVQGRPYEQYF. CDR3 DNA sequence: TGTGCCTGGAGTGTACAGGGAAGGCCCTACGAGCAGTACTTC. The full variable domain, in which reference TRBV30 and TRBJ2-7 provide the parts outside the CDR3, is SQTIHQWPATLVQPVGSPLSLECTVEGTSNPNLYWYRQAAGRGLQLLFYSVGIGQISSEVPQNLSASRPQDRQFILSSKKLLLSDSGFYLCAWSVQGRPYEQYFGPGTRLTVT.

The chain recombines TRBV18 with TRBJ1-4, with D possibly TRBD1 on 5 matching bases. Per germline, CDR1 KGHSH and CDR2 LQKENI. The CDR3 is 16 residues long. V was trimmed by 3 bases and J by 10 bases, leaving 21 bases between them. The CDR3, as DNA: TGTGCCAGCTCACCGGCTACAGGTCAAAAAGTAGTAAAACTGTTTTTT. Translating it yields CASSPATGQKVVKLFF.

The V and J genes are TRBV3-1 (or the pseudogene TRBV3-2) and TRBJ2-1; D is perhaps TRBD2 (5 bases). This CDR3 spans 16 amino acids. Germline CDR1 and CDR2: LGHDT and YNNKEL (reference sequence). With 4 bases removed from V and 3 bases from J, the gap between germline ends came to 16 bases. Here the CDR3 DNA reads TGTGCCAGCAGCCCGCCTGAGGGCTTTATCTACAATGAGCAGTTCTTC. Its protein is CASSPPEGFIYNEQFF.

The chain employs TRBV4-3 and TRBJ1-4; D is uncertain. Germline V gene data show CDR1 as LGHNA and CDR2 as YSLEER. This CDR3 is 15 amino acids long. V gave up 1 base and J gave up 6 bases, with 12 bases separating them. The CDR3 spells CASSQAGRGYEKLFF. DNA of the CDR3: TGCGCCAGCAGCCAAGCTGGGAGAGGGTATGAAAAACTGTTTTTT.

The gene calls are TRBV7-2 and TRBJ1-3, with D unclear. V shed 1 base and J shed 4 bases, with 14 bases lying between them. In germline, CDR1 is SGHTA, CDR2 FQGNSA. The length of the CDR3 is 16 residues. The CDR3 nucleotides read TGTGCCAGCAGCTTAGATTATTCAGGATCGGGAAACACCATATATTTT. This codes for CASSLDYSGSGNTIYF.

The V gene is TRBV12-3 or TRBV12-4, the J gene TRBJ1-4; D unresolved. The CDR3 is 12 residues long. The V and J ends lost 5 bases and 7 bases respectively, with 8 bases between them. This CDR3 reads CASSQRVEKLFF. The DNA of the CDR3 is TGTGCCAGCAGTCAACGCGTTGAAAAACTGTTTTTT.

This chain links TRBV27 with TRBJ2-1, with 7 bases lining up with TRBD2. CDR3 size: 13 residues. V gave up 6 bases and J gave up 14 bases; unmatched junction bases: 13. CDR1 is MNHEY, CDR2 SMNVEV, per germline (reference sequence). The CDR3: CASSPDTSARKFF. The CDR3 nucleotides read TGTGCCAGCAGCCCCGACACTAGCGCCCGTAAGTTCTTC.

The J gene is TRBJ1-3, the V gene TRBV3-1 (or the pseudogene TRBV3-2), with D hard to call. Trimming shortened V by 0 bases and J by 0 bases, and 9 bases separated the two germline ends. Germline V CDR1 and CDR2: LGHDT, YNNKEL (reference sequence). The CDR3 has 16 residues. CDR3 in amino acids: CASSQDRSVSGNTIYF. CDR3 bases: TGTGCCAGCAGCCAAGATAGAAGCGTCTCTGGAAACACCATATATTTT.

The J gene is TRBJ2-1, the V gene TRBV9; 7 positions agree with TRBD1. This CDR3 spans 15 amino acids. The trim removed 4 bases at V and 4 bases at J, leaving 8 bases unmatched. Germline CDR1 and CDR2: SGDLS and YYNGEE. This chain's CDR3 is CASSPTTGFYNEQFF. The CDR3 nucleotides read TGTGCCAGCAGCCCAACGACAGGGTTTTACAATGAGCAGTTCTTC.

The chain combines TRBV27 with TRBJ1-1, with a possible D match to TRBD1 (5 bases). V lost 0 bases to trimming and J lost 3 bases, with 11 bases between them. CDR1 is MNHEY and CDR2 is SMNVEV in the germline V gene (reference sequence). The CDR3 has 15 residues. The chain's CDR3 is CASSLSYGGDTEAFF. CDR3 in DNA: TGTGCCAGCAGTTTATCGTACGGGGGTGACACTGAAGCTTTCTTT.

The rearrangement joins TRBV30 to TRBJ2-7; D not resolved. V was clipped by 5 bases and J by 3 bases, with 8 bases between them. There are 11 residues in the CDR3. Germline values: CDR1 GTSNPN, CDR2 SVGIG (reference sequence). CDR3 sequence reads: CAWQYSYEQYF. CDR3 nucleotide sequence: TGTGCCTGGCAATACAGCTACGAGCAGTACTTC.

V usage is TRBV2 and J usage is TRBJ2-7; D is unclear. The V gene lost 4 bases and the J gene lost 1 base, with 2 bases spanning the gap. The CDR3 is made up of 11 amino acids. The germline gives CDR1 SNHLY, CDR2 FYNNEI. The CDR3 coding sequence is TGTGCCAGCAGTGTATCCTACGAGCAGTACTTC. It codes for CASSVSYEQYF.

The chain joins TRBV7-9 to TRBJ1-2; TRBD1 is a possible D gene (5 bases). The CDR3 is 15 residues long. V was trimmed by 3 bases and J by 5 bases, leaving 16 bases between them. CDR1 is SEHNR, CDR2 FQNEAQ, per germline (reference sequence). DNA of the CDR3: TGTGCCAGCAGCTTCGAGGGAGGGGAGAAGTATGGCTACACCTTC. Translation: CASSFEGGEKYGYTF.

The chain combines TRBV6-5 with TRBJ2-7, with D maybe TRBD1 (6 bases). The CDR3 loop spans 13 amino acids. Per germline, CDR1 MNHEY and CDR2 SVGAGI. Trimming left V 4 bases short and J 1 base short, with 8 bases between. The CDR3 here is CASSLQGSYEQYF. CDR3 in DNA: TGTGCCAGCAGTTTACAGGGTTCCTACGAGCAGTACTTC.

V usage is TRBV7-8 and J usage is TRBJ1-1, with 7 bases matching TRBD1. Per germline, CDR1 SGHVS and CDR2 FQNEAQ. CDR3 length: 14 residues. The ends lost 4 bases at V and 4 bases at J; junction bases unmatched: 6. The CDR3 nucleotides read TGTGCCAGCAGCTCCAGGGGGGTGACCACTGAAGCTTTCTTT. It yields the protein CASSSRGVTTEAFF.

Points on this clone: The same CDR3 can be traced to other DNA sequences in this sample. V usage is TRBV6-5 and J usage is TRBJ1-2; maybe TRBD1 (5 bases). Germline V lookup: CDR1 MNHEY, CDR2 SVGAGI. V dropped 7 bases and J dropped 5 bases, with 8 bases sitting between them. The CDR3 extends over 11 amino acids. As DNA, the CDR3 is TGTGCCAGCACACGGGGGTATGGCTACACCTTC. Encoded protein: CASTRGYGYTF.

This chain connects TRBV19 to TRBJ1-2; 7 positions agree with TRBD1. The length of the CDR3 is 14 residues. V dropped 6 bases and J dropped 7; count of bases not matched to a gene: 11. CDR1 is LNHDA and CDR2 is SQIVND in the germline V gene (reference sequence). The CDR3 DNA is TGTGCCAGTAGGCCTCGGACAGGCTACTCTGGCTACACCTTC. Translation: CASRPRTGYSGYTF.

In its sample, this clone was seen once. The CDR3: CAWSVGLAETQYF. CDR3 in DNA: TGTGCCTGGAGTGTAGGACTAGCAGAGACCCAGTACTTC. The chain uses TRBV30 and TRBJ2-5, with 8 nucleotides matching TRBD2. CDR3 size: 13 residues. Germline-derived CDR1 and CDR2 are GTSNPN and SVGIG (reference sequence). After removal of 0 bases from V and 4 bases from J, the junction contained 1 base not matched to a gene. Based on the CDR3 plus reference TRBV30 and TRBJ2-5, the full variable domain is SQTIHQWPATLVQPVGSPLSLECTVEGTSNPNLYWYRQAAGRGLQLLFYSVGIGQISSEVPQNLSASRPQDRQFILSSKKLLLSDSGFYLCAWSVGLAETQYFGPGTRLLVL.